A single sample gave rise to the 2 T cell receptor beta chains below, sequenced in a study of cytomegalovirus exposure and HLA in healthy donors. Researchers ran the PCR with 60 Vbeta and 13 Jbeta primers. Sequenced by immunoSEQ multiplex PCR; TCRdb stores in-frame clones only, minus some. This sample has around 150,000 clones, with around 79% found just once. Sequenced: PBMCs. These receptor sequences come from a man aged 35 to 55 in good health and CMV-seropositive.

This clone was seen only once. The CDR3 DNA reads as TGTGCCAGCAGCCGCGAAGAGACCCAGTACTTC. Translation gives CASSREETQYF. The V gene is TRBV6-5, the J gene TRBJ2-5; no firm D call. V lost 6 bases and J 3 bases, leaving 5 bases between the germline ends. Germline assignment: CDR1 MNHEY and CDR2 SVGAGI. The CDR3 totals 11 residues.

The chain is built from TRBV27 and TRBJ2-5; 8 bases fit TRBD2. J was trimmed by 11 bases and V by 5 bases; bases with no gene match: 10. Germline CDR1 is MNHEY and CDR2 is SMNVEV (reference sequence). The CDR3 has 13 residues. CDR3 in amino acids: CASSPSGRGGQYF. The CDR3 DNA reads as TGTGCCAGCAGTCCCAGCGGCCGGGGGGGGCAGTACTTC.